This T cell receptor beta chain appears in the sequencing data of a study of blood T cell repertoires in COVID-19. TCRdb's copy holds only in-frame clones and misses some; the assay was immunoSEQ multiplex PCR. Among 450,000 to 500,000 clones listed, 70% to 90% were seen once. V lost 4 bases, J lost 5 bases, and 14 bases lay in between. Germline V gene lookup returns CDR1 SGHVS and CDR2 FNYEAQ. CDR3 length: 14 amino acids. This TCR was recovered from a human donor in a cohort sampled during active COVID-19. Sequencing input: peripheral blood. The chain combines TRBV7-6 with TRBJ1-2; D may be TRBD1 (5 bases). CDR3 protein: CASSSGRLGYGYTF. The CDR3 DNA reads as TGTGCCAGCAGCTCAGGGCGCTTAGGGTATGGCTACACCTTC.